Included here is one T cell receptor (beta chain) sequence, with context. Its target is unknown. The V and J ends lost 3 bases and 2 bases, in that order; junction bases with no gene match: 3. The CDR3 runs 14 residues. Germline lookup yields CDR1 ENHRY and CDR2 SYGVKD. This entry belongs to a study of T cell clonotyping in hematopoietic cell transplantation. Overall study results and limits: Recipient TCR diversity dropped after transplant; expanded clonotypes rose from day 30 to 180.

Produced via immunoSEQ multiplex PCR; TCRdb's table is partial and in-frame only. The sample has 7,000 or so clones, 87% seen once. Recipient blood drawn about 28 days pretransplant and days 30, 100, 180 after. Specimen: PBMCs, collected 100 days after allogeneic stem cell transplant. This chain links TRBV10-3 with TRBJ2-7, with 8 bases aligning to TRBD2. This TCR was sampled from a male patient between 45 and 60 years old who had an allogeneic stem cell transplant from a related donor, so the T cells may come from the graft donor. Some clones in this sample may be carry-over from other donors' samples. CDR3 region: CAISEGAGAYEQYF. As DNA, the CDR3 is TGTGCCATCAGTGAAGGAGCGGGAGCCTACGAGCAGTACTTC.